This T cell receptor beta chain was profiled in a study of blood T cell repertoires in COVID-19. Study-level information: From the United States, Italy and Spain came samples of acute and convalescent COVID-19. The analysed material was cDNA or gDNA that came from T cells, B-cell-depleted T cells, or PBMCs.

The authors' processing: Quantification of nucleated cells was approximated via reference gene primer amplification. Here immunoSEQ multiplex PCR was the method, and the copy in TCRdb shows in-frame clones only, minus some. V, J and clone size are taken as reported in that table, and D and trimming were inferred from the DNA itself. The sample consists of over 250,000 clones, 70% to 90% of them appearing once. The specimen sequenced was peripheral blood. This TCR derives from a woman aged 55-75 years with acute or convalescent COVID-19.

The CDR3 nucleotides read TGCGCCAGCAGCTTGGTAGCGGGAGGGCATGGCAATGAGCAGTTCTTC. It codes for CASSLVAGGHGNEQFF. The rearrangement links TRBV5-1 to TRBJ2-1; TRBD2 matches at 11 bases. The CDR3 is 16 amino acids. The trim removed 0 bases at V and 6 bases at J, leaving 5 bases unmatched. CDR1 and CDR2 from the germline V gene are SGHRS and YFSETQ.